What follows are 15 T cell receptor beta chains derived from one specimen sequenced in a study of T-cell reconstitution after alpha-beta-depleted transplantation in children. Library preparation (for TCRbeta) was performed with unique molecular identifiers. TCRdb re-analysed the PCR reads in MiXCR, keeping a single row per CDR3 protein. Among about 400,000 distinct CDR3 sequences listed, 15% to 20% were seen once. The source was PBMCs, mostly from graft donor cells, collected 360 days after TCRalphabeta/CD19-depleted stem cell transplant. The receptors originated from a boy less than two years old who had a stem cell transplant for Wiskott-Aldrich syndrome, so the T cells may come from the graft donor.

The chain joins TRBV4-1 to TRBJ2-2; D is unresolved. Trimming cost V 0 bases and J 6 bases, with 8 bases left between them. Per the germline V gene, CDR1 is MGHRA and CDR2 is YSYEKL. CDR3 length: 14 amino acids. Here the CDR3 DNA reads TGCGCCAGCAGCCAAGATAAGGTAGCCGGGGAGCTGTTTTTT. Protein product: CASSQDKVAGELFF.

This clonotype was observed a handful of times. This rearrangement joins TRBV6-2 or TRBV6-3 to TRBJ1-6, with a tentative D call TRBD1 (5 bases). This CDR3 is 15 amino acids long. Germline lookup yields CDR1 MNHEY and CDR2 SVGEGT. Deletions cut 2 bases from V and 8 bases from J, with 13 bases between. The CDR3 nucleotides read TGTGCCAGCAGTTACGTCGAGGGGACCTATTCACCCCTCCACTTT. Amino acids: CASSYVEGTYSPLHF.

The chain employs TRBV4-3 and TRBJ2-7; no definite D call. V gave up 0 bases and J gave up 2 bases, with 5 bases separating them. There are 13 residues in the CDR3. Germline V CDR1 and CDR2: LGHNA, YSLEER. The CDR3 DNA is TGCGCCAGCAGCCAAGATTTTACCTACGAGCAGTACTTC. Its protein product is CASSQDFTYEQYF.

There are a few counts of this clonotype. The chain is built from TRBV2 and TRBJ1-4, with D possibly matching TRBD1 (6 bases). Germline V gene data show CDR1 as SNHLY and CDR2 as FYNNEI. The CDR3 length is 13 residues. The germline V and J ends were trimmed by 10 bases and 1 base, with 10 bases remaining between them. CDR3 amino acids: CATGGGTNEKLFF. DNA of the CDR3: TGTGCCACCGGAGGGGGAACTAATGAAAAACTGTTTTTT. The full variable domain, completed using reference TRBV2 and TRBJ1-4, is EPEVTQTPSHQVTQMGQEVILRCVPISNHLYFYWYRQILGQKVEFLVSFYNNEISEKSEIFDDQFSVERPDGSNFTLKIRSTKLEDSAMYFCATGGGTNEKLFFGSGTQLSVL.

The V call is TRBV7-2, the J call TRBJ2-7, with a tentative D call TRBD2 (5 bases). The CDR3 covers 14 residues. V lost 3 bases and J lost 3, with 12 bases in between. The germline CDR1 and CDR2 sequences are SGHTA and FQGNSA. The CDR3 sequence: CASSFFVGNYEQYF. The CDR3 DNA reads TGTGCCAGCAGCTTCTTTGTCGGGAACTACGAGCAGTACTTC.

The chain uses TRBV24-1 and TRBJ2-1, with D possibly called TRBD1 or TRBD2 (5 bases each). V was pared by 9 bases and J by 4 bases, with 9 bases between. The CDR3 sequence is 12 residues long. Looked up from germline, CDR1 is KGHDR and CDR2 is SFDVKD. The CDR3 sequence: CATGTQYNEQFF. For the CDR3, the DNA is TGTGCCACCGGGACGCAGTACAATGAGCAGTTCTTC.

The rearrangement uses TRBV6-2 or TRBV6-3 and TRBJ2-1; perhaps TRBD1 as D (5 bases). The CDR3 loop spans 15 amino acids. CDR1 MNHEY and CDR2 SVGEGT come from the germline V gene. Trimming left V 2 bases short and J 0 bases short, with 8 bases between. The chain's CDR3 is CASSYGATSYNEQFF. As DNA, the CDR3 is TGTGCCAGCAGTTACGGGGCTACCTCCTACAATGAGCAGTTCTTC.

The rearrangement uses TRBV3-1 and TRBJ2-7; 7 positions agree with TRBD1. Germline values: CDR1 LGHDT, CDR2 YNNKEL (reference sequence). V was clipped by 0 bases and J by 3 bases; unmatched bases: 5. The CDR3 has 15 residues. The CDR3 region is CASSQDRAGGYEQYF. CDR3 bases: TGTGCCAGCAGCCAAGATCGGGCAGGGGGCTACGAGCAGTACTTC.

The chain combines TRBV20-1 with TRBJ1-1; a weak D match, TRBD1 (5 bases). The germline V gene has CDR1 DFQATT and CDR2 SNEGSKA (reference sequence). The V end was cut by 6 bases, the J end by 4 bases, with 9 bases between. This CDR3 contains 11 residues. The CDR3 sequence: CSAGGSTEAFF. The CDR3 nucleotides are TGCAGTGCGGGGGGGAGCACTGAAGCTTTCTTT.

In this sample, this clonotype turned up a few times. The chain's CDR3 is CASSVGPWTSAGSYEQYF. The CDR3 coding sequence is TGTGCCAGCAGCGTAGGTCCCTGGACTAGCGCGGGCTCCTACGAGCAGTACTTC. The gene calls are TRBV9 and TRBJ2-7, with TRBD2 matching 9 bases. The V gene end was trimmed by 0 bases and the J gene end by 0 bases; junction bases not matched to a gene: 10. The CDR3 runs to 18 residues. Per the germline V gene, CDR1 is SGDLS and CDR2 is YYNGEE.

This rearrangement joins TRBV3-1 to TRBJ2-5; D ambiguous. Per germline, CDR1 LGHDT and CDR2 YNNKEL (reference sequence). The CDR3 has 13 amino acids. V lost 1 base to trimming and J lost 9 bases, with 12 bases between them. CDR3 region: CASSQVKSYPQYF. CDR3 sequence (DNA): TGTGCCAGCAGCCAAGTCAAGAGCTACCCCCAGTACTTC.

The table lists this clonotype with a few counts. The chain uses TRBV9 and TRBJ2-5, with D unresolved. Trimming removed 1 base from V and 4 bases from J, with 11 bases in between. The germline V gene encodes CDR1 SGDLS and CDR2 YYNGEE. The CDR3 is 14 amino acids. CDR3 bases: TGTGCCAGCAGCGTATTTGACGAGAGAGAGACCCAGTACTTC. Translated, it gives CASSVFDERETQYF.

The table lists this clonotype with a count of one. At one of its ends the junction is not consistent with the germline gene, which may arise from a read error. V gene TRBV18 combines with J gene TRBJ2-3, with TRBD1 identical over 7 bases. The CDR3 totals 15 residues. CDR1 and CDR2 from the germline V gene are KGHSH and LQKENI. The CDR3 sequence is CASSPLRNRGDTQYF. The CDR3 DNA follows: TGTGCCAGCTCACCTTTACGCAACAGGGGAGATACGCAATATTTT. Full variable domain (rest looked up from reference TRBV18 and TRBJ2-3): NAGVMQNPRHLVRRRGQEARLRCSPMKGHSHVYWYRQLPEEGLKFMVYLQKENIIDESGMPKERFSAEFPKEGPSILRIQQVVRGDSAAYFCASSPLRNRGDTQYFGPGTRLTVL.

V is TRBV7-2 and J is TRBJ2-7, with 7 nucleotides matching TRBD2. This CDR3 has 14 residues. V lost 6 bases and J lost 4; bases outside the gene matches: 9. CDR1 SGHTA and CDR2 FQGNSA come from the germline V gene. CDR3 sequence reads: CASSPRAGVYEQYF. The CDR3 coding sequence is TGTGCCAGCAGTCCCCGGGCGGGAGTGTACGAGCAGTACTTC.

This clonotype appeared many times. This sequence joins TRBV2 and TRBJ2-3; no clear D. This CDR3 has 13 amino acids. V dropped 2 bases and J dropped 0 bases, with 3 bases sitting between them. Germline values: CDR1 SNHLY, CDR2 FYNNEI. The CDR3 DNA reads TGTGCCAGCAGTGAACAGAGCACAGATACGCAGTATTTT. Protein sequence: CASSEQSTDTQYF. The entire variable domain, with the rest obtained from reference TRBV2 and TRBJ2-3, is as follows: EPEVTQTPSHQVTQMGQEVILRCVPISNHLYFYWYRQILGQKVEFLVSFYNNEISEKSEIFDDQFSVERPDGSNFTLKIRSTKLEDSAMYFCASSEQSTDTQYFGPGTRLTVL.